This T cell receptor (beta chain) is drawn from a study of blood T cell repertoires in COVID-19. The CDR3 consists of 15 residues. V was pared by 4 bases and J by 3 bases, with 6 bases of the junction left unmatched. Germline V CDR1 and CDR2: LGHDT, YNNKEL (reference sequence). Repertoires were generated with immunoSEQ multiplex PCR, while TCRdb's copy carries only in-frame clones and drops some. The profile covers about 90,000 clones, with around 92% appearing a single time and roughly 6.6% taken by the ten largest. The TCR originated in a woman aged 55-69 years with active COVID-19. The source material was peripheral blood. This chain links TRBV3-1 (or the pseudogene TRBV3-2) with TRBJ1-2; 9 bases are shared with TRBD1. CDR3 residues: CASSRPGQGDYGYTF. In DNA, the CDR3 is TGTGCCAGCAGCCGACCGGGACAGGGTGACTATGGCTACACCTTC.